Following are 8 T cell receptor beta chains from one sample sequenced in a study of cytomegalovirus exposure and HLA in healthy donors. Primers included in the PCR were 60 Vbeta and 13 Jbeta primers. Profiled with immunoSEQ multiplex PCR; TCRdb holds only in-frame clones, not every one. The repertoire includes about 140,000 clones, roughly 75% of them detected once, and roughly 10% sits in the top ten. Input material: PBMCs. The receptors come from a man between 18 and 29 years old in good health and CMV-seropositive.

This chain uses TRBV4-1 with TRBJ1-2; D gene uncertain. The V gene lost 1 base and the J gene lost 1 base, with 13 bases spanning the gap. The CDR3 runs 16 residues. Germline V gives CDR1 MGHRA, CDR2 YSYEKL. The CDR3 DNA reads as TGCGCCAGCAGCCAAGTTGTCAGGCCTTTTAACTATGGCTACACCTTC. As protein: CASSQVVRPFNYGYTF.

The chain links TRBV28 to TRBJ1-1; TRBD1 matches 8 bases. J lost 7 bases, V lost 5 bases, and 6 bases had no gene match. Per the germline V gene, CDR1 is MDHEN and CDR2 is SYDVKM. The CDR3 spans 13 residues. The CDR3 bases are TGTGCCAGCAGTACCGGGACAGGCCTTGAAGCTTTCTTT. This sequence encodes CASSTGTGLEAFF.

The gene calls are TRBV6-1 and TRBJ2-1; D not resolved. This CDR3 region has 14 residues. V dropped 2 bases and J dropped 5 bases, with 10 bases sitting between them. Germline V lookup: CDR1 MNHNS, CDR2 SASEGT. CDR3 sequence (DNA): TGTGCCAGCAGTGAATTTGGGCAGAACAATGAGCAGTTCTTC. Translating it yields CASSEFGQNNEQFF.

About this clone: A junction boundary mismatches the germline segment, possibly from a read error. This chain joins TRBV10-2 and TRBJ1-2, with D hard to call. Germline loops: CDR1 WSHSY, CDR2 SAAADI. The CDR3 is 13 amino acids. CDR3 sequence (DNA): TGCGCCAGCAGTGATCACAAGAACTATGGCTACCCCTTC. Encoded protein: CASSDHKNYGYPF.

The chain links TRBV7-9 to TRBJ2-5; tentative D call: TRBD2 (6 bases). The V end lost 4 bases, the J end lost 2 bases, and 17 bases lay between the germline ends. Germline V gene data show CDR1 as SEHNR and CDR2 as FQNEAQ (reference sequence). The CDR3 runs 16 residues. CDR3 sequence (DNA): TGTGCCAGCAGCTCGGGGCTACGGGGACTTCAAGAGACCCAGTACTTC. This sequence encodes CASSSGLRGLQETQYF.

The CDR3 loop reads CASRRQGANYGYTF. CDR3 bases: TGTGCCAGCAGGCGACAGGGGGCAAACTATGGCTACACCTTC. This chain uses TRBV6-1 with TRBJ1-2; 10 bases line up with TRBD1. Germline V CDR1 and CDR2: MNHNS, SASEGT. The V segment lost 6 bases and the J segment 2 bases; nucleotides outside the gene matches: 3. This CDR3 is 14 amino acids long.

This chain uses TRBV19 with TRBJ1-4, with D unclear. The length of the CDR3 is 15 residues. The V end was cut by 7 bases, the J end by 6 bases, with 18 bases between. CDR1 is LNHDA and CDR2 is SQIVND in the germline V gene (reference sequence). The CDR3 reads CASKRAPGVDEKLFF. The CDR3 region has the DNA TGTGCCAGTAAACGGGCGCCCGGGGTCGATGAAAAACTGTTTTTT.

V gene TRBV29-1 combines with J gene TRBJ2-7; no clear D gene. This CDR3 region has 12 residues. Trimming pared 3 bases from V and 1 base from J, leaving 7 bases between. Germline-derived CDR1 and CDR2 are SQVTM and ANQGSEA. CDR3 in DNA: TGCAGCGTTGAGGGCAGTTCCTACGAGCAGTACTTC. Its protein product is CSVEGSSYEQYF.